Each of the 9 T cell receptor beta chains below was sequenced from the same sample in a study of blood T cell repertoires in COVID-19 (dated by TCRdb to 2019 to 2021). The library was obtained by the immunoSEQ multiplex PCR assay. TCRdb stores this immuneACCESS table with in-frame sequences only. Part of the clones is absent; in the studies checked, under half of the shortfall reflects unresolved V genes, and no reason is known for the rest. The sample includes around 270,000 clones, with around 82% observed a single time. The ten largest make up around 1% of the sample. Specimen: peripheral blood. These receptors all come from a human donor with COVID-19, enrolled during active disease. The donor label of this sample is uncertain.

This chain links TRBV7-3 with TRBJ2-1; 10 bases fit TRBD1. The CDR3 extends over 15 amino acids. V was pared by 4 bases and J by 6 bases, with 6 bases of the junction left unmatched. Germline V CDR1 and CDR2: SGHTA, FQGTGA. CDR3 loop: CASSSTGTGANEQFF. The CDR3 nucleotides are TGTGCCAGCAGCTCTACCGGGACAGGGGCCAATGAGCAGTTCTTC.

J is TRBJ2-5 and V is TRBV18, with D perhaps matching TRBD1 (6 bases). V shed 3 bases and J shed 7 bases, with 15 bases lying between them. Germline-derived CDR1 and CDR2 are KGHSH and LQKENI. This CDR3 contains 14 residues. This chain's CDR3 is CASSPPAQGGTQYF. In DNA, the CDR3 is TGTGCCAGCTCACCTCCGGCACAGGGCGGGACCCAGTACTTC. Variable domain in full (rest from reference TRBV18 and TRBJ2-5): NAGVMQNPRHLVRRRGQEARLRCSPMKGHSHVYWYRQLPEEGLKFMVYLQKENIIDESGMPKERFSAEFPKEGPSILRIQQVVRGDSAAYFCASSPPAQGGTQYFGPGTRLLVL.

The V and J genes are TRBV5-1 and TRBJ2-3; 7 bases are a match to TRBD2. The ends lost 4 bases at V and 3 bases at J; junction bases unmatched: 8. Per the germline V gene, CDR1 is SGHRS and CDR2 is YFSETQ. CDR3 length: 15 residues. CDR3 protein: CASSPGLLDTDTQYF. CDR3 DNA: TGCGCCAGCAGCCCGGGACTACTAGATACAGATACGCAGTATTTT.

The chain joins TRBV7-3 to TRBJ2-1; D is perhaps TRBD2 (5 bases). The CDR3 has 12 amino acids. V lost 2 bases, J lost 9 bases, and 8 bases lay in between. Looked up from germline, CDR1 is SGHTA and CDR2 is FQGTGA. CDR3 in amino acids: CASSLSSSEQFF. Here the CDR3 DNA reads TGTGCCAGCAGCTTATCTAGCTCTGAGCAGTTCTTC. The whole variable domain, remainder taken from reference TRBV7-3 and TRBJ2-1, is GAGVSQTPSNKVTEKGKYVELRCDPISGHTALYWYRQSLGQGPEFLIYFQGTGAADDSGLPNDRFFAVRPEGSVSTLKIQRTERGDSAVYLCASSLSSSEQFFGPGTRLTVL.

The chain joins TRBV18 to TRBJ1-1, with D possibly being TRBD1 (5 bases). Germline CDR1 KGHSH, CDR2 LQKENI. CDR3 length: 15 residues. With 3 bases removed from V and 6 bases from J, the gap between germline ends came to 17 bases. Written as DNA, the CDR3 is TGTGCCAGCTCACCGGCCGTCCGGGCAGGGCCTGAAGCTTTCTTT. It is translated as CASSPAVRAGPEAFF.

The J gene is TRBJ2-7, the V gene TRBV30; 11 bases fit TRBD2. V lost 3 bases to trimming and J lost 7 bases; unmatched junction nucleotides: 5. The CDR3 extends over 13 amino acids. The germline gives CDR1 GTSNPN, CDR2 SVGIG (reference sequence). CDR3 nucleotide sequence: TGTGCCTGGAGAGGGACTAGCGGTTCAGAGCAGTACTTC. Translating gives CAWRGTSGSEQYF.

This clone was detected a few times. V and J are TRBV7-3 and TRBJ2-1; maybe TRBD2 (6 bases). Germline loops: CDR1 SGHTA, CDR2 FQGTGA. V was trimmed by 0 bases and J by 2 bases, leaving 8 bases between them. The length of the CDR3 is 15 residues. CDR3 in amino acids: CASSLTSGTYNEQFF. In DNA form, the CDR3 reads TGTGCCAGCAGCTTAACTAGCGGAACCTACAATGAGCAGTTCTTC.

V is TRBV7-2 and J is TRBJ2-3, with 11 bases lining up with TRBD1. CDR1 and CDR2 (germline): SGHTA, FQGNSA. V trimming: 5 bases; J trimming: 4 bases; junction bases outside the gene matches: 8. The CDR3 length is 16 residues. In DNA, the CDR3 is TGTGCCAGCAGCATTGATCCGGGACAGGGGGCAGATACGCAGTATTTT. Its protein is CASSIDPGQGADTQYF.

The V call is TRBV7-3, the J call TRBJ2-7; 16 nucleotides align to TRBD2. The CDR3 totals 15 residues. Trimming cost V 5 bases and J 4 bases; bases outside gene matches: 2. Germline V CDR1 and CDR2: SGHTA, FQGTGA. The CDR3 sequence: CASSPGLAGGYEQYF. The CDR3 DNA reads TGTGCCAGCAGCCCGGGACTAGCGGGAGGGTACGAGCAGTACTTC.